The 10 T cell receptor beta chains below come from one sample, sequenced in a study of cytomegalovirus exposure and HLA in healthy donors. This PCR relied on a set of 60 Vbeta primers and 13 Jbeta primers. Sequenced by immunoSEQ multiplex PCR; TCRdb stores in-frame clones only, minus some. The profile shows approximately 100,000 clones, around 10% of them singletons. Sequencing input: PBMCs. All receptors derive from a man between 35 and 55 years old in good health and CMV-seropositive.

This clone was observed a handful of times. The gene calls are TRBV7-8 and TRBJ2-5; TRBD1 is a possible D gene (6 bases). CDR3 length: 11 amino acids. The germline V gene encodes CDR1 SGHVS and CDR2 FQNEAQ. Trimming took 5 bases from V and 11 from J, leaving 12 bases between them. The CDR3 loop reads CASSPEGEQYF. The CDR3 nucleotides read TGTGCCAGCAGCCCCGAGGGGGAGCAGTACTTC.

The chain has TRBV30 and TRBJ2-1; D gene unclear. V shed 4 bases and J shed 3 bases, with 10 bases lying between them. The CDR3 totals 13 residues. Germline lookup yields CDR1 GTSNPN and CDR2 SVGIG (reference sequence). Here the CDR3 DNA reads TGTGCCTGGATCGGTCACCGCTACAATGAGCAGTTCTTC. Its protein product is CAWIGHRYNEQFF.

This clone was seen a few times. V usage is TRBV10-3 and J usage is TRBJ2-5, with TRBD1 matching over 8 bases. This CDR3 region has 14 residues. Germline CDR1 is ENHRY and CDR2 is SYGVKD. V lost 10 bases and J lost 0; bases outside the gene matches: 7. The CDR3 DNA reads TGTGCCACTGGGACAGGAGACTACCAAGAGACCCAGTACTTC. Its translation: CATGTGDYQETQYF.

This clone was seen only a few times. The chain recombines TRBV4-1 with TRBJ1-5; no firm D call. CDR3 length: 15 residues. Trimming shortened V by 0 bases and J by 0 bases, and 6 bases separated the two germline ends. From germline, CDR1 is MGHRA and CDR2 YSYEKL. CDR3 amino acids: CASSQDGISNQPQHF. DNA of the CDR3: TGCGCCAGCAGCCAAGATGGCATTAGCAATCAGCCCCAGCATTTT.

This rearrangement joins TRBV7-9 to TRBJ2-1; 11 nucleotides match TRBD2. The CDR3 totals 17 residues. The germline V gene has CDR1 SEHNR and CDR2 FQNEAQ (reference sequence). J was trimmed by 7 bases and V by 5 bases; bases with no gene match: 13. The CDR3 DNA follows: TGTGCCAGCAGCCACATTCTAGCGGGAGGTTCGTGGAATGAGCAGTTCTTC. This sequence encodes CASSHILAGGSWNEQFF.

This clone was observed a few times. This CDR3 is CSVSIGSSTGELFF. The DNA of the CDR3 is TGCAGCGTTTCAATTGGGAGTAGCACCGGGGAGCTGTTTTTT. The chain links TRBV29-1 to TRBJ2-2, with D possibly TRBD2 on 5 matching bases. This CDR3 has 14 amino acids. Per germline, CDR1 SQVTM and CDR2 ANQGSEA. The germline V and J ends were trimmed by 5 bases and 4 bases, with 14 bases remaining between them.

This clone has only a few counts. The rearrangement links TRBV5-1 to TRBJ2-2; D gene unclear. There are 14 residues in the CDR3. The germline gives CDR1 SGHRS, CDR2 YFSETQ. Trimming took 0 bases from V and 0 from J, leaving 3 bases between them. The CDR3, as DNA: TGCGCCAGCAGCTTGGGCGCGAACACCGGGGAGCTGTTTTTT. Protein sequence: CASSLGANTGELFF.

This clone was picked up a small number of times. Here the CDR3 DNA reads TGTGCCGCGGGAAGGGACGCCTACGAGCAGTACTTC. Protein product: CAAGRDAYEQYF. The chain joins TRBV4-2 to TRBJ2-7, with D perhaps matching TRBD2 (6 bases). V lost 11 bases, J lost 2 bases, and 13 bases lay in between. This CDR3 has 12 amino acids. The V gene's germline CDR1 is LGHNA and CDR2 YNFKEQ.

CDR3 in DNA: TGTGCCAGCAGCCAAGTTGAAGGGCCCGGAGGTGGCTACACCTTC. Protein sequence: CASSQVEGPGGGYTF. The rearrangement uses TRBV14 and TRBJ1-2; D is undetermined. Germline V gene lookup returns CDR1 SGHDN and CDR2 FVKESK. Trimming removed 1 base at V and 7 bases at J, with 16 bases between. The CDR3 consists of 15 residues.

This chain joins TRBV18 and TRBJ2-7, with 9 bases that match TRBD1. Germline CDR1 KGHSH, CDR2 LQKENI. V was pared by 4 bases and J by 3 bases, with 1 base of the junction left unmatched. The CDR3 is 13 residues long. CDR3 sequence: CASSRDRDYEQYF. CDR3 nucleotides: TGTGCCAGCTCACGGGACAGGGACTACGAGCAGTACTTC.